This T cell receptor beta chain originates from a study of CD8+CD57+ T cells in acquired aplastic anemia. V was trimmed by 4 bases and J by 3 bases, leaving 16 bases between them. The CDR3 contains 15 residues. Germline CDR1 is SGHVS and CDR2 is FQNEAQ. The sequenced patients had an expansion of CD8+CD57+ cells seen by flow cytometry. Genomic DNA constituted the template upon which TCR beta VDJ and CDR3 profiling was performed. Each CDR3 protein is one row after TCRdb ran MiXCR on the reads. The data hold around 210,000 distinct CDR3 sequences, with 65% observed a single time. Input material: sorted CD4+, CD8+, or CD8+CD57+ T cells (not recorded which) from PBMCs. The rearrangement links TRBV7-8 to TRBJ2-7; D is uncertain. The sequence came from a human donor with aplastic anemia. The CDR3 bases are TGTGCCAGCAGCTCCGTAACCGGGTCCTACTACGAGCAGTACTTC. Translating it yields CASSSVTGSYYEQYF.